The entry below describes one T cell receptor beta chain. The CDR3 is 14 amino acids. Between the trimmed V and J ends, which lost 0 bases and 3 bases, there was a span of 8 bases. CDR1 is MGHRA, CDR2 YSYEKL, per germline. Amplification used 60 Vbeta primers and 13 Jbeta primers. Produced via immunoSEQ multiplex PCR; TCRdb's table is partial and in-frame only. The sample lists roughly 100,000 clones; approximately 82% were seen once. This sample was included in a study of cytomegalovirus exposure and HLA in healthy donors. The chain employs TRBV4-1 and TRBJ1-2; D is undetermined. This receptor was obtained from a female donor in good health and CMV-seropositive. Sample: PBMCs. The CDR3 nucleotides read TGCGCCAGCAGCCAAGATACACACGACTATGGCTACACCTTC. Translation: CASSQDTHDYGYTF.